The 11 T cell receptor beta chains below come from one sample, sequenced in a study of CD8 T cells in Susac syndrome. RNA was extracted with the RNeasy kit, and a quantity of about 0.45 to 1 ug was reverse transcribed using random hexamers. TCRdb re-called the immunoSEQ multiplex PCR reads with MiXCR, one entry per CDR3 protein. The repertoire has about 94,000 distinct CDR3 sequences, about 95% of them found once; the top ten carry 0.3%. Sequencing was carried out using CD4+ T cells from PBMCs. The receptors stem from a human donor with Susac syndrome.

CDR3 region: CAAYQGSRHYGYTF. The CDR3, as DNA: TGTGCCGCCTACCAGGGGTCGCGGCACTATGGCTACACCTTC. This chain connects TRBV28 to TRBJ1-2, with D perhaps TRBD1 (6 bases). Trimming cost V 11 bases and J 3 bases, with 19 bases left between them. CDR1 and CDR2 from the germline V gene are MDHEN and SYDVKM. The CDR3 is 14 residues long.

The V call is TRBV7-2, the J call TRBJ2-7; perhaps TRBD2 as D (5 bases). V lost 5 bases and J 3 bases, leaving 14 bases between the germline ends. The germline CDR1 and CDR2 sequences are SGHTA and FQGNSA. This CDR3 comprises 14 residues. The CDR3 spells CASSQMNRGYEQYF. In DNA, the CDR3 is TGTGCCAGCAGCCAAATGAACCGGGGCTACGAGCAGTACTTC.

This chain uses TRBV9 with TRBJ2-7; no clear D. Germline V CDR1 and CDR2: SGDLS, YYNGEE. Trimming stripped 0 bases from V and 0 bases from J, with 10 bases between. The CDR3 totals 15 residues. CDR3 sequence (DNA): TGTGCCAGCAGCGTAGCTCCAGGTGGCTCCTACGAGCAGTACTTC. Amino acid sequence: CASSVAPGGSYEQYF.

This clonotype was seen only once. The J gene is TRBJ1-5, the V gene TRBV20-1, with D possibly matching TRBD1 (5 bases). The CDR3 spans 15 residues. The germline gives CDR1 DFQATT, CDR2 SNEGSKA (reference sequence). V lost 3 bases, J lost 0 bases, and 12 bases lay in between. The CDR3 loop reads CSASFRGYSNQPQHF. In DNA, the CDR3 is TGCAGTGCTAGTTTTCGGGGCTATAGCAATCAGCCCCAGCATTTT.

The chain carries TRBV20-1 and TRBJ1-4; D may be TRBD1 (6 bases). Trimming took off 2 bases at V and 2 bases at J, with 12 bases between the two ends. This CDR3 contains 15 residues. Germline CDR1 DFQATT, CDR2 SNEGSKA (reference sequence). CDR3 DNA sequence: TGCAGTGCTAGATTTAAGGGGGGGACTAATGAAAAACTGTTTTTT. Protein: CSARFKGGTNEKLFF.

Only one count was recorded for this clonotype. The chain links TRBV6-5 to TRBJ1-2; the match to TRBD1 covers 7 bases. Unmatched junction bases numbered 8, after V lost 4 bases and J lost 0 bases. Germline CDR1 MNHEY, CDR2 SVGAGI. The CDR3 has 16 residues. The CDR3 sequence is CASSSPGQPTNYGYTF. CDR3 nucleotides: TGTGCCAGCAGTTCTCCGGGACAGCCCACTAACTATGGCTACACCTTC.

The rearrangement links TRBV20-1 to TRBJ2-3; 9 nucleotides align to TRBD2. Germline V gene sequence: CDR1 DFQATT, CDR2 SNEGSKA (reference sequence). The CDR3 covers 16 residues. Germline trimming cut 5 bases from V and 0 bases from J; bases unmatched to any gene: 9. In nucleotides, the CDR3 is TGCAGTGCTGGTAGCGGGGGATCTTCTAGCACAGATACGCAGTATTTT. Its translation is CSAGSGGSSSTDTQYF.

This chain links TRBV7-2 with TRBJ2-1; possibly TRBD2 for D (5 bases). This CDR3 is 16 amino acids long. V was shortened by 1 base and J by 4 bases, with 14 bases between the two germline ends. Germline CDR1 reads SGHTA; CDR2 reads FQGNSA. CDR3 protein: CASSLGYGVRYNEQFF. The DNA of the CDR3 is TGTGCCAGCAGCTTAGGGTACGGGGTAAGATACAATGAGCAGTTCTTC.

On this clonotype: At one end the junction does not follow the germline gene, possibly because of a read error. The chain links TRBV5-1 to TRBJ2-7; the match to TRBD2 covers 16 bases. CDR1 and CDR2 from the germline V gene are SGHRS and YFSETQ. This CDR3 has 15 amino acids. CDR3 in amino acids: CASSLEPGLAGGLDF. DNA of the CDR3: TGCGCCAGCAGCTTGGAACCGGGACTAGCGGGGGGGCTCGACTTC.

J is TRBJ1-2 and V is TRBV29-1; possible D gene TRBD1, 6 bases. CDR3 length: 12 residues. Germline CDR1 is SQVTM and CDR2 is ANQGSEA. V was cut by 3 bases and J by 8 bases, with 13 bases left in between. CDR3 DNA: TGCAGCGTTGATATCGGGCAGGGGGGCTACACCTTC. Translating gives CSVDIGQGGYTF. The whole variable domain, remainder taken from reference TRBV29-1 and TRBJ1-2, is SAVISQKPSRDICQRGTSLTIQCQVDSQVTMMFWYRQQPGQSLTLIATANQGSEATYESGFVIDKFPISRPNLTFSTLTVSNMSPEDSSIYLCSVDIGQGGYTFGSGTRLTVV.

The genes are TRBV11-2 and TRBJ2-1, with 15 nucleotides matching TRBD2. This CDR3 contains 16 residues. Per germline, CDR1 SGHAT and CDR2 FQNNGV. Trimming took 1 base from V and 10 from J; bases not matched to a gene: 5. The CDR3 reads CASSLAPGLAGGEQFF. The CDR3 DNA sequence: TGTGCCAGCAGCTTAGCCCCGGGACTAGCGGGGGGAGAGCAGTTCTTC.